The 14 T cell receptor beta chains reported below all come from one sample, sequenced in a study of blood T cells in healthy people across ages. The use of a sample-barcoded 5' primer and a J-beta primer mix characterized a second PCR of about 7 to 12 cycles. TCRdb analysed the 5' RACE reads with MiXCR anew, one entry per CDR3 protein. The sample records roughly 2 million distinct CDR3 sequences, about 49% being singletons. The sample consisted of blood. These receptor sequences come from a woman in her thirties or forties in good health.

Details on this clonotype: Relative to the germline gene, one junction end is altered; a read error may explain this. The chain couples TRBV9 to TRBJ2-6; either TRBD1 or TRBD2 may supply D (5 bases each). Looked up from germline, CDR1 is SGDLS and CDR2 is YYNGEE. The CDR3 totals 19 residues. CDR3 DNA sequence: TGTGTCAGCAGCGTAGGGGAGATGGGGCCCTACTCTGGGGCCAACGTCCTGACTTTC. It codes for CVSSVGEMGPYSGANVLTF.

This clonotype was observed a few times. This sequence joins TRBV2 and TRBJ2-7; 9 bases fit TRBD1. The V gene's germline CDR1 is SNHLY and CDR2 FYNNEI. Losses at the gene ends were 8 bases for V and 3 bases for J; bases not matched to a gene: 11. This CDR3 is built from 15 residues. DNA of the CDR3: TGTGCCAGCGGTTGGGACAGGGACATTTACTACGAGCAGTACTTC. This codes for CASGWDRDIYYEQYF.

This clonotype was picked up a small number of times. The chain joins TRBV25-1 to TRBJ2-7; 7 bases agree with TRBD1. Germline values: CDR1 MGHDK, CDR2 SYGVNS. The CDR3 length is 11 residues. The V segment lost 6 bases and the J segment 10 bases; nucleotides outside the gene matches: 6. This CDR3 reads CASRGGQLQYF. In DNA, the CDR3 is TGTGCCAGCAGAGGGGGACAGCTTCAGTACTTC.

CDR3 loop: CASSWDRTLEGYEQYF. The CDR3 coding sequence is TGCGCCAGCAGCTGGGATCGGACCCTCGAAGGCTACGAGCAGTACTTC. This rearrangement joins TRBV5-1 to TRBJ2-7; D not resolved. This CDR3 comprises 16 residues. Trimming cost V 3 bases and J 3 bases, with 19 bases left between them. The germline V gene has CDR1 SGHRS and CDR2 YFSETQ.

V usage is TRBV6-2 or TRBV6-3 and J usage is TRBJ2-1; tentative D call: TRBD1 (5 bases). The ends were cut back, 10 bases at V and 2 bases at J, with 18 bases in the middle. Germline V gene lookup returns CDR1 MNHEY and CDR2 SVGEGT. The CDR3 sequence is 15 residues long. The CDR3, as DNA: TGTGCCACCCCTCGCGGCCCCAGGGCCTACAATGAGCAGTTCTTC. It specifies CATPRGPRAYNEQFF.

This chain uses TRBV3-1 with TRBJ2-1, with 11 bases identical to TRBD2. CDR1 LGHDT and CDR2 YNNKEL come from the germline V gene (reference sequence). CDR3 size: 18 residues. Trimming removed 4 bases from V and 7 bases from J; junction bases left unmatched: 15. The CDR3 spells CASSPRSSGGRYANEQFF. CDR3 sequence (DNA): TGTGCCAGCAGCCCTCGCTCTAGCGGGGGGAGATATGCGAATGAGCAGTTCTTC.

The J gene is TRBJ1-2, the V gene TRBV14; no clear D gene. Between the trimmed V and J ends, which lost 3 bases and 5 bases, there was a span of 10 bases. The CDR3 runs to 13 residues. From germline, CDR1 is SGHDN and CDR2 FVKESK. CDR3 region: CASSQMPGYGYTF. The CDR3 bases are TGTGCCAGCAGCCAGATGCCAGGTTATGGCTACACCTTC.

There are a few counts of this clonotype. Germline and junction disagree at one end, which may indicate a read error. The rearrangement joins TRBV20-1 to TRBJ1-2; D not certain. CDR1 is DFQATT, CDR2 SNEGSKA, per germline (reference sequence). This CDR3 contains 13 residues. The CDR3 protein is CGARVEGGYGYTF. CDR3 DNA sequence: TGCGGTGCTAGAGTCGAGGGAGGCTATGGCTACACCTTC.

DNA of the CDR3: TGTGCCAGCAGCCAAGATCGCCAAGTAGCGAACACTGAAGCTTTCTTT. Its translation is CASSQDRQVANTEAFF. This chain links TRBV3-1 with TRBJ1-1, with D unresolved. Per germline, CDR1 LGHDT and CDR2 YNNKEL (reference sequence). The CDR3 consists of 16 residues. The ends were cut back, 0 bases at V and 1 base at J, with 12 bases in the middle.

In its sample, this clonotype was seen a few times. This chain uses TRBV10-3 with TRBJ2-7; 8 positions match TRBD1. V shed 4 bases and J 2 bases; nucleotides not matched to a gene: 7. CDR3 length equals 15 residues. Per the germline V gene, CDR1 is ENHRY and CDR2 is SYGVKD. CDR3 loop: CAISGRQGSPYEQYF. CDR3 DNA sequence: TGTGCCATCAGTGGCAGACAGGGGTCACCCTACGAGCAGTACTTC.

The chain combines TRBV5-1 with TRBJ2-1, with D unclear. CDR1 is SGHRS and CDR2 is YFSETQ in the germline V gene. The CDR3 contains 15 residues. V was pared by 3 bases and J by 10 bases, with 20 bases between. In nucleotides, the CDR3 is TGCGCCAGCAGCTCAAGTTGGTCCGGGTCCAAAGAGCAGTTCTTC. This sequence encodes CASSSSWSGSKEQFF.

This clonotype was seen only a few times. J is TRBJ2-7 and V is TRBV28; 8 bases agree with TRBD2. V was pared by 4 bases and J by 2 bases, with 10 bases of the junction left unmatched. The germline V gene encodes CDR1 MDHEN and CDR2 SYDVKM. CDR3 length: 16 residues. CDR3 amino acids: CASSSPSLAATYEQYF. The CDR3 DNA follows: TGTGCCAGCAGTTCCCCCTCACTAGCGGCAACCTACGAGCAGTACTTC.

The J gene is TRBJ2-7, the V gene TRBV15; weak D call: TRBD2 (5 bases). Germline V gives CDR1 LNHNV, CDR2 YYDKDF (reference sequence). There are 17 residues in the CDR3. The V gene lost 3 bases and the J gene lost 1 base, with 19 bases spanning the gap. In DNA form, the CDR3 reads TGTGCCACCAGCAGCCACTCCAGGTTACGGACTTCCTACGAGCAGTACTTC. As protein: CATSSHSRLRTSYEQYF.

The chain links TRBV4-2 to TRBJ2-7, with 7 bases aligning to TRBD1. The CDR3 has 15 residues. After removal of 0 bases from V and 3 bases from J, the junction contained 5 bases not matched to a gene. Germline assignment: CDR1 LGHNA and CDR2 YNFKEQ. This CDR3 reads CASSQDRGQIYEQYF. For the CDR3, the DNA is TGTGCCAGCAGCCAAGACCGGGGACAGATCTACGAGCAGTACTTC.